The sequence of this T cell receptor beta chain was determined in a study of OX40 agonist ivuxolimab in advanced cancers. Regarding the study in general: Ivuxolimab, which targeted the costimulatory receptor OX40 (CD134), was an agonistic, fully human IgG2 monoclonal antibody. Intravenous ivuxolimab was administered to patients every 2 weeks at six dose levels: 0.01, 0.1, 0.3, 1.5, 3 and 10 mg/kg. Among the roughly 50 dose-escalation patients, 19 had hepatocellular carcinoma, roughly 15 melanoma, 9 renal cell carcinoma and 9 head and neck cancer. In the dose-escalation cohort, approximately 82% of patients were male, and the mean age was around 65 years with a range of roughly 20 to 79. Patients were allowed to have had prior anti-PD-1, anti-PD-L1 or anti-CTLA-4 therapy, and roughly 40% of the dose-escalation patients had been treated with checkpoint inhibitors. Three dose-escalation patients achieved partial responses, one with hepatocellular carcinoma and two with cutaneous melanoma. Peripheral TCRbeta sequencing aimed to test whether ivuxolimab altered TCR sequence diversity and caused clonal T-cell expansion. The paper covers the monotherapy dose-escalation part of the phase I ivuxolimab trial, which included N of about 50 patients. Broader findings and caveats from the paper: In the 0.1-3.0 mg/kg groups, partial responders were among the patients with the lowest normalized peripheral clonal expansion, particularly in CD8+ T cells. At doses of 0.1 to 3.0 mg/kg, clonal expansion of both CD4+ and CD8+ blood T cells was observed from baseline to week 6. After ivuxolimab, more expanded clones were found on average in CD8+ T cells than in CD4+ T cells. The antigen specificity of the clonally expanded peripheral T cells was not determined. Low levels of normalized T-cell clonal expansion were also seen in some patients who did not respond.

The trial excluded patients who had a history of autoimmune disease or who were on systemic immunosuppression. Peripheral blood for TCR sequencing was collected from all dose cohorts at baseline, on cycle 4 day 1, and on cycle 7 day 1. The samples were taken from a phase I, first-in-human, multicenter, open-label dose-escalation trial of ivuxolimab. Adults with locally advanced or metastatic melanoma, renal cell, hepatocellular, or head and neck squamous cell carcinoma were enrolled in the trial. Before TCR sequencing, CD4+ and CD8+ T cells were separately sorted from peripheral blood. Inclusive of the bounding cysteine and phenylalanine, the CDR3 is 14 residues long. Only the CDR3 part of the read is kept: 42 bases, read in frame from the first base. The junction carries 9 bases between V and J, which are trimmed by 4 bases and 2 bases respectively. According to the germline V gene (reference sequence), CDR1 reads MNHNY and CDR2 reads SVGAGI.

As to this clone: It has no known antigen specificity. The sample holds no much larger clone one base away, and base qualities are not on file.

For sequencing of the TCRbeta CDR3 region, genomic DNA was extracted from the sorted cells. TCRbeta CDR3 regions were sequenced using the immunoSEQ Assay. TCRdb took this table from immuneACCESS and kept in-frame rearrangements with V and J called. Such tables lack part of the clones; where checked against another copy, unresolved V genes explain under half of the gap, and the rest is unexplained. The sample data list 70,000 to 95,000 clones, and 70% to 85% of these were observed just once. The ten largest clonotypes hold 3% to 4.5% of the sample. The receptor's source is an adult with an advanced solid tumor such as melanoma, head and neck, liver or kidney cancer. The rearranged segments are TRBV6-6 and TRBJ1-5; too little of a D gene remains to name it. Sample: CD4+ or CD8+ T cells sorted from blood, taken in a trial of the OX40 agonist ivuxolimab. The CDR3 corresponds to CASSSPFGNQPQHF. The DNA is TGTGCCAGCAGTTCGCCCTTCGGCAATCAGCCCCAGCATTTT.